One and the same sample provided the 14 T cell receptor beta chains below, sequenced in a study of T cell responses to AZD1222 COVID-19 vaccine. Only in-frame clones appear in the TCRdb table, and some are missing; sequencing was by immunoSEQ multiplex PCR. Of approximately 140,000 clones in the sample, around 90% were seen once. The specimen was peripheral blood, collected on day 0 of AZD1222 vaccination. The receptors were gathered from an adult in good health.

The gene calls are TRBV7-9 and TRBJ1-6, with D possibly being TRBD1 (5 bases). V lost 1 base to trimming and J lost 9 bases, with 13 bases between them. The CDR3 is 15 residues long. Germline V gives CDR1 SEHNR, CDR2 FQNEAQ (reference sequence). The CDR3 region is CASSLEGIAPSPLHF. Here the CDR3 DNA reads TGTGCCAGCAGCTTAGAGGGGATAGCCCCTTCACCCCTCCACTTT. Filled out from reference TRBV7-9 and TRBJ1-6, the complete variable domain reads DTGVSQNPRHKITKRGQNVTFRCDPISEHNRLYWYRQTLGQGPEFLTYFQNEAQLEKSRLLSDRFSAERPKGSFSTLEIQRTEQGDSAMYLCASSLEGIAPSPLHFGNGTRLTVT.

V usage is TRBV14 and J usage is TRBJ2-7; 7 bases map to TRBD1. The CDR3 runs 16 residues. V gave up 4 bases and J gave up 1 base; unmatched junction bases: 10. CDR1 and CDR2 from the germline V gene are SGHDN and FVKESK. The CDR3 protein is CASSRLTGVRSYEQYF. DNA for the CDR3: TGTGCCAGCAGCCGCCTTACAGGGGTAAGGTCCTACGAGCAGTACTTC.

The chain combines TRBV9 with TRBJ2-2; TRBD1 matches 9 bases. CDR1 and CDR2 (germline): SGDLS, YYNGEE. V dropped 1 base and J dropped 1; count of bases not matched to a gene: 2. The CDR3 consists of 16 residues. This CDR3 reads CASSVMGQGNTGELFF. The CDR3, as DNA: TGTGCCAGCAGCGTAATGGGACAGGGGAACACCGGGGAGCTGTTTTTT.

The CDR3 DNA sequence: TGTGCCAGCAGTTACGATGGCCATTCACCCCTCCACTTT. Protein product: CASSYDGHSPLHF. V is TRBV6-2 or TRBV6-3 and J is TRBJ1-6; no clear D. V was pared by 2 bases and J by 8 bases, with 7 bases between. CDR3 length: 13 amino acids. Germline loops: CDR1 MNHEY, CDR2 SVGEGT.

V and J are TRBV28 and TRBJ2-3; 14 positions match TRBD2. V was pared by 2 bases and J by 6 bases, with 16 bases of the junction left unmatched. Per germline, CDR1 MDHEN and CDR2 SYDVKM. The length of the CDR3 is 20 residues. In DNA form, the CDR3 reads TGTGCCAGCAGTTTAGGGACTAGCGGGAGAATTTTTTTATTATGGGATACGCAGTATTTT. This sequence encodes CASSLGTSGRIFLLWDTQYF.

The chain uses TRBV5-4 and TRBJ2-5, with 8 nucleotides matching TRBD2. The germline CDR1 and CDR2 sequences are SGHNT and YYREEE (reference sequence). This CDR3 region has 14 residues. V trimming: 2 bases; J trimming: 2 bases; junction bases outside the gene matches: 2. CDR3 loop: CASSLLAEQETQYF. In DNA form, the CDR3 reads TGTGCCAGCAGCTTACTAGCGGAGCAAGAGACCCAGTACTTC.

CDR3 in DNA: TGTGCCAGCAGCTTATGGCGGGGTCAAAACAATGAGCAGTTCTTC. Residues: CASSLWRGQNNEQFF. The J gene is TRBJ2-1, the V gene TRBV11-2; D is perhaps TRBD2 (6 bases). This CDR3 region has 15 residues. V shed 2 bases and J shed 5 bases, with 13 bases lying between them. Germline CDR1 is SGHAT and CDR2 is FQNNGV.

This clone was seen only a few times. The chain employs TRBV7-2 and TRBJ2-3; weak D call: TRBD1 (6 bases). V lost 1 base, J lost 2 bases, and 10 bases lay in between. Germline V gene lookup returns CDR1 SGHTA and CDR2 FQGNSA. This CDR3 comprises 15 residues. CDR3 amino acids: CASSLGTANTDTQYF. In DNA, the CDR3 is TGTGCCAGCAGCTTAGGGACAGCTAACACAGATACGCAGTATTTT.

The rearrangement links TRBV7-8 to TRBJ2-1, with D perhaps TRBD2 (5 bases). V lost 1 base and J lost 6, with 16 bases in between. CDR3 size: 16 residues. Germline lookup yields CDR1 SGHVS and CDR2 FQNEAQ. The CDR3: CASSLETLLATNEQFF. The CDR3 DNA sequence: TGTGCCAGCAGCTTAGAAACGCTGCTAGCAACCAATGAGCAGTTCTTC.

The CDR3 bases are TGTGCCAGCAGATCCAAGGGAAGTTCAAATACGCAGTATTTT. Translation: CASRSKGSSNTQYF. The chain combines TRBV11-1 with TRBJ2-3; D is unresolved. Germline CDR1 SGHAT, CDR2 FQDESV (reference sequence). Trimming left V 6 bases short and J 7 bases short, with 17 bases between. The CDR3 is 14 amino acids.

The chain couples TRBV29-1 to TRBJ1-1, with 7 bases fitting TRBD1. CDR1 is SQVTM, CDR2 ANQGSEA, per germline. CDR3 length: 16 amino acids. V lost 7 bases to trimming and J lost 5 bases; unmatched junction nucleotides: 19. The CDR3, as DNA: TGCAGCGCCCTGAAACCCGGACAGGTGAGGTGGACTGAAGCTTTCTTT. This sequence encodes CSALKPGQVRWTEAFF.

This clone was seen a single time. V usage is TRBV30 and J usage is TRBJ1-1; D is unresolved. V lost 2 bases and J lost 0, with 7 bases in between. The CDR3 sequence is 13 residues long. Germline values: CDR1 GTSNPN, CDR2 SVGIG (reference sequence). The CDR3 DNA is TGTGCCTGGAGTTTATTGATGAACACTGAAGCTTTCTTT. Translating it yields CAWSLLMNTEAFF. Full variable domain (rest looked up from reference TRBV30 and TRBJ1-1): SQTIHQWPATLVQPVGSPLSLECTVEGTSNPNLYWYRQAAGRGLQLLFYSVGIGQISSEVPQNLSASRPQDRQFILSSKKLLLSDSGFYLCAWSLLMNTEAFFGQGTRLTVV.

V is TRBV6-5 and J is TRBJ2-7, with D possibly being TRBD2 (6 bases). Per germline, CDR1 MNHEY and CDR2 SVGAGI. The CDR3 length is 10 residues. The germline V and J ends were trimmed by 8 bases and 9 bases, with 11 bases remaining between them. CDR3 bases: TGTGCCAGCCTGGAGGGGAGGCAGTACTTC. Translated, it gives CASLEGRQYF.

This clone was counted a single time. This rearrangement joins TRBV28 to TRBJ2-3, with unresolved D. Looked up from germline, CDR1 is MDHEN and CDR2 is SYDVKM. The CDR3 runs to 14 residues. Trimming cost V 6 bases and J 0 bases, with 10 bases left between them. The CDR3 DNA is TGTGCCAGCAGCCCGGCCGACAGCACAGATACGCAGTATTTT. Its protein product is CASSPADSTDTQYF. Supplemented by reference TRBV28 and TRBJ2-3, the full variable domain reads DVKVTQSSRYLVKRTGEKVFLECVQDMDHENMFWYRQDPGLGLRLIYFSYDVKMKEKGDIPEGYSVSREKKERFSLILESASTNQTSMYLCASSPADSTDTQYFGPGTRLTVL.